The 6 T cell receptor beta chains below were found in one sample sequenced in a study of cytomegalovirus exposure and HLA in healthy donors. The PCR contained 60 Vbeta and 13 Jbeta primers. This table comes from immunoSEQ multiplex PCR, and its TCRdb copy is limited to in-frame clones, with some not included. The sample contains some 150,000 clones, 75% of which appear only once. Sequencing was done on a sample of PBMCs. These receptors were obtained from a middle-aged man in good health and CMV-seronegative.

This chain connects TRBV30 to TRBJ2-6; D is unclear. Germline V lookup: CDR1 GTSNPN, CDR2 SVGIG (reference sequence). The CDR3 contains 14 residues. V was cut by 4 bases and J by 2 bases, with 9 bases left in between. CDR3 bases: TGTGCCTGGACTGCAGGAACTGGGGCCAACGTCCTGACTTTC. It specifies CAWTAGTGANVLTF.

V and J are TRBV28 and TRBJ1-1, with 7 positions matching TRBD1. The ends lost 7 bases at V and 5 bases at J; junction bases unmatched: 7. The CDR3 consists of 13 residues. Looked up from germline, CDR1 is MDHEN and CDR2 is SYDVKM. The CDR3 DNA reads TGTGCCAGCAATTTCCCGACAGGGACTGAAGCTTTCTTT. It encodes CASNFPTGTEAFF.

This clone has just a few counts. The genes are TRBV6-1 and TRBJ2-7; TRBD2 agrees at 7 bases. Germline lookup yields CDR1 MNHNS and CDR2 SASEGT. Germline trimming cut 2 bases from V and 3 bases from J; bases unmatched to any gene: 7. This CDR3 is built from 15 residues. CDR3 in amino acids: CASSENLAAVYEQYF. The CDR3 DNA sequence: TGTGCCAGCAGTGAAAATCTAGCGGCGGTCTACGAGCAGTACTTC.

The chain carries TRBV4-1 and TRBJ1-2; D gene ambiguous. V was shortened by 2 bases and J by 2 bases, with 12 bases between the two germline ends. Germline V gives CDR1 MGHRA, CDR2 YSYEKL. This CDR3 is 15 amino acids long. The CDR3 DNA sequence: TGCGCCAGCAGCCAATTGACTGCAGAAAACTATGGCTACACCTTC. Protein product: CASSQLTAENYGYTF.

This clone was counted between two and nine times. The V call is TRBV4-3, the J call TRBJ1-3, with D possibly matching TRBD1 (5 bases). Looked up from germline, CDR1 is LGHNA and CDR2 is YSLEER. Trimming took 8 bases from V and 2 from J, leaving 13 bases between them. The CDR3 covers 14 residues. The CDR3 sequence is CASGGTRTGNTIYF. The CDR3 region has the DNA TGCGCCAGCGGGGGGACGCGTACTGGAAACACCATATATTTT.

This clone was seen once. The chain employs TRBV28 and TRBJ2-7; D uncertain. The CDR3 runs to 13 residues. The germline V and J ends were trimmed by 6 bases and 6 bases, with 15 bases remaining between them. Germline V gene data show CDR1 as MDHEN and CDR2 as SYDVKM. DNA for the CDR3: TGTGCCAGCAGGTCCGTTGGAGACTCCGAGCAGTACTTC. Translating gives CASRSVGDSEQYF.